These T cell receptor beta chains were read from a single sample in a study of cytomegalovirus exposure and HLA in healthy donors. Sequenced by immunoSEQ multiplex PCR; TCRdb stores in-frame clones only, minus some. The table records fewer than 300,000 clones, 70% to 90% of them present only once. Source material: PBMCs. Receptor source: a middle-aged man in good health and CMV-seropositive. CDR3s include the opening cysteine and the closing phenylalanine or tryptophan.

v_gene | CDR3aa
TRBV4-2 | CASSQDGGGSRRDTQYF
TRBV6-1 | CASSDLQGGPGNEQFF
TRBV28 | CASLPSWGPNQPQHF
TRBV9 | CASSASGVNEQFF
TRBV6-1 | CASSEWAQANQPQHF
TRBV6-6 | CASSYSPLQGLQFF
TRBV7-9 | CASSHKATGTNSGNTIYF
TRBV27 | CASSLSGGGSYNEQFF
TRBV28 | CASSSRTGASYEQYF
TRBV6-1 | CASSPGQVNQPQHF
TRBV4-1 | CASSPRVAWDEQYF
TRBV5-5 | CASSLAGNRGNAEAFF
TRBV28 | CAILPGLAERYEQYF
TRBV6-6 | CASRRLVSGELFF
TRBV5-1 | CASSLAGTSRYNEQFF
TRBV20-1 | CSATMMIQYF
TRBV15 | CATSRVREGYNEQFF
TRBV18 | CASSSEENTIYF
TRBV5-1 | CASSLAWGAYEQYF
TRBV2 | CASSVTDTQYF
TRBV4-2 | CASSQDQGYYGYTF
TRBV5-1 | CASSPLKPGQQETQYF
TRBV27 | CASSPTGSTYEQYF
TRBV5-4 | CASSPGELAGSYNEQFF
TRBV5-1 | CASSLGRAATNEKLFF
TRBV29-1 | CSVEEAGTGGGYTF
TRBV30 | CAWSMGSGDEQYF
TRBV6-6 | CASSGTGFVNQPQHF
TRBV18 | CASSPRQGKETQYF
TRBV9 | CASSVGAAGDVYEQYF
TRBV18 | CASSYRGNTEAFF
TRBV7-6 | CASSLTWSGLSADTQYF
TRBV2 | CASSREGLNEQYF
TRBV29-1 | CSVEGRSGNTIYF
TRBV28 | CASSSLAGTQETQYF
TRBV7-9 | CASSLVRRDGELFF
TRBV9 | CASSVKIGGVNEQFF
TRBV27 | CASSLTGGEQYF
TRBV5-1 | CASRASGVAYEQYF
TRBV4-3 | CASSQDSGRAAHNEQFF
TRBV29-1 | CSVVGWGVSGDLGEQYF
TRBV14 | CASSQDTSGNTIYF
TRBV25-1 | CASMSGWANIQYF
TRBV6-1 | CASSEDEVWETQYF
TRBV4-1 | CASSQASGLAGEETQYF
TRBV7-3 | CASSLTSGSSNEQFF
TRBV10-3 | CAIRDIDADTIYF
TRBV27 | CASRRTGGTEAFF
TRBV6-1 | CASSRRDRTSPQHF
TRBV27 | CAIRDSYSYEQYF
TRBV9 | CASSVAAGEGYGYTF
TRBV19 | CASSTTGSNQPQHF
TRBV7-9 | CASSLSQGVKDEQFF
TRBV19 | CASSIGVQGMDEQYF
TRBV7-2 | CASSRLAGEHTGELFF
TRBV7-2 | CASSLTGGTEAFF
TRBV5-1 | CASSFRGQGAIGELFF
TRBV4-1 | CASSQVRTSVPYEQYF
TRBV7-6 | CASSLRTPTSQETQYF